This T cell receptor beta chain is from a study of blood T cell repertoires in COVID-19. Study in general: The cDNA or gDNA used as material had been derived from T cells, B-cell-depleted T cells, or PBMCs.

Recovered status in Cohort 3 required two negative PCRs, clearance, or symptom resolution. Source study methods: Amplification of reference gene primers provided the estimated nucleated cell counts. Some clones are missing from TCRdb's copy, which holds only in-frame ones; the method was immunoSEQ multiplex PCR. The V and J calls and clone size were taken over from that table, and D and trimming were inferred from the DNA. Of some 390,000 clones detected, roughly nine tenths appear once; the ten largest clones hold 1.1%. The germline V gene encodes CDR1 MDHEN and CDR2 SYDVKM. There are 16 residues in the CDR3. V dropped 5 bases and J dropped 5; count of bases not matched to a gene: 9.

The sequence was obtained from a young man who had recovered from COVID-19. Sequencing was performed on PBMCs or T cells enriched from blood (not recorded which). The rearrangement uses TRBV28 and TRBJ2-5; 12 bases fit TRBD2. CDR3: CASSTLAGGGLETQYF. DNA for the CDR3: TGTGCCAGCAGTACTCTAGCGGGAGGGGGGTTGGAGACCCAGTACTTC.